The entry that follows covers one T cell receptor beta chain sequence. Its antigen is still unknown. This sample stems from a study of early T cells in non-severe SARS-CoV-2 infection. At the level of the study: Bulk RNA from unsorted whole blood was sequenced; chains were unpaired.

Unique molecular identifiers were affixed to single, distinct cDNA molecules. TCRdb analysed the 5' RACE reads with MiXCR anew, one entry per CDR3 protein. The sample lists roughly 100,000 distinct CDR3 sequences; around 12% were seen once. With 2 bases clipped from V and 2 bases from J, the junction kept 1 base outside the gene matches. The CDR3 has 15 amino acids. CDR1 is MNHNS, CDR2 SASEGT, per germline. General study findings and limits: CD4 and private specificities were missed by VDJdb matching, which favored anti-spike CD8 responses.

This clonotype was sampled from an adult who was a healthcare worker with PCR-confirmed SARS-CoV-2 infection or an uninfected control (not recorded which). Material for sequencing was whole blood. The rearrangement joins TRBV6-1 to TRBJ2-1; 9 bases map to TRBD1. As DNA, the CDR3 is TGTGCCAGCAGTGAACGGGACAGGGCCTACAATGAGCAGTTCTTC. It translates to CASSERDRAYNEQFF.